This T cell receptor (beta chain) was observed in a study of a mutant IDH1 vaccine in newly diagnosed glioma. Study at large: Eight vaccine injections were given to patients in weeks 1, 3, 5, 7, 11, 15, 19 and 23. Treated patients, about 60% male and roughly 40% female, averaged about 40 years of age. Most had both radiotherapy and temozolomide beforehand; others had only one. Points from the study as a whole: Pseudoprogression seemed unlinked to shifts in top peripheral T cell clonotypes.

Time point: week 23, last vaccination. Every vaccination contained 300 ug of the mutant IDH1 20-mer peptide and was paired with topical imiquimod. About this clone itself: Its antigen is currently unknown.

The data were produced by immunoSEQ multiplex PCR, yet TCRdb's version contains in-frame clones alone and is incomplete. The sample contains about 67,000 clones, under 90% of which appear only once. Germline V CDR1 and CDR2: KGHSH, LQKENI. Trimming cost V 3 bases and J 0 bases, with 12 bases left between them. The CDR3 has 16 amino acids. The chain carries TRBV18 and TRBJ1-5; D unclear. Material: PBMCs, obtained from a glioma patient whose treatment included an IDH1 peptide vaccine. The clonotype comes from a young man with glioma. This CDR3 is CASSPRAVYSNQPQHF. The CDR3, as DNA: TGTGCCAGCTCACCTCGGGCAGTATATAGCAATCAGCCCCAGCATTTT.